This TCR beta chain was captured in a study of T cell responses to AZD1222 COVID-19 vaccine. Repertoires were generated with immunoSEQ multiplex PCR, while TCRdb's copy carries only in-frame clones and drops some. The sample lists roughly 170,000 clones; about 90% were seen once. The CDR3 is 14 amino acids. Between the trimmed V and J ends, which lost 6 bases and 5 bases, there was a span of 17 bases. Germline V gene lookup returns CDR1 LNHDA and CDR2 SQIVND (reference sequence). The chain recombines TRBV19 with TRBJ2-7, with a weak D call TRBD1 (6 bases). This receptor was obtained from an adult in good health. Sequences were derived from peripheral blood, sampled on day 0 of AZD1222 vaccination. CDR3 protein: CASSPDRSGDEQYF. CDR3 nucleotides: TGTGCCAGTAGCCCAGACAGGAGCGGCGACGAGCAGTACTTC.